In its sample, the clone carrying this T cell receptor beta chain was seen many times. Its antigen is currently unknown. The sample originates from a study of T cells in Graves' hyperthyroidism and ophthalmopathy. Whole-study context: Specimen type is peripheral blood, collected at initial diagnosis prior to any treatment. Whole-study results and caveats: Most thyroid clonotypes with frequency above 0.001 were detected in blood. By a 13 V-J model, ophthalmopathy was set apart from stable hyperthyroidism.

Inclusion characteristics of ophthalmopathy patients comprised a Clinical Activity Score of at least 3, a NOSPECS grade of at least 4, and duration under 3 months. Trimming shortened V by 1 base and J by 2 bases, and 18 bases separated the two germline ends. Germline V gene data show CDR1 as SGHAT and CDR2 as FQNNGV. The CDR3 has 17 amino acids. TCR beta CDR3 sequences were amplified from RNA transcripts. Initially, a first-round RT-PCR of the TCR CDR3 employed the HTBI primer set. TCRdb used MiXCR to reprocess the multiplex PCR reads, holding one entry per CDR3 protein. The sample records 350,000 or so distinct CDR3 sequences, over 15% being singletons.

This clonotype was obtained from a woman aged 35 to 49 with Graves' ophthalmopathy. The V and J genes are TRBV11-2 and TRBJ2-7; D is possibly TRBD2 (5 bases). Sequenced input: blood. The CDR3 loop reads CASSLGSSATSTYEQYF. In nucleotides, the CDR3 is TGTGCCAGCAGCTTAGGGAGTAGCGCTACCTCCACCTACGAGCAGTACTTC.